This T cell receptor (beta chain) was identified in a study of a mutant IDH1 vaccine in newly diagnosed glioma. Background on the study: Before enrollment, the patients had been treated with radiotherapy alone, temozolomide alone, or both together. Most of them had received both.

As for this clone: Its specificity is unknown.

The sample's time point: week 23, last vaccination. A single vaccine dose contained 300 ug of mutant IDH1 20-mer peptide, and topical imiquimod was used with it. Repertoires were generated with immunoSEQ multiplex PCR, while TCRdb's copy carries only in-frame clones and drops some. This table has just over 80,000 clones, approximately 85% appearing once. The germline V gene encodes CDR1 SGHRS and CDR2 YFSETQ. J gave up 7 bases and V 2 bases, and 6 bases lay outside the gene matches. This CDR3 comprises 14 residues. Notes on the study in general: Top-clonotype changes in peripheral T cells seemed unrelated to pseudoprogression.

The TCR originated in a man younger than 40 with glioma. Some clones in this sample may be carry-over from other donors' samples. The sequencing used PBMCs, collected from a glioma patient whose treatment included an IDH1 peptide vaccine. The chain is built from TRBV5-1 and TRBJ1-2, with TRBD1 matching 9 bases. The CDR3 DNA is TGCGCCAGCAGCTTACCGGACAGGGGAGGTGGCTACACCTTC. Its translation: CASSLPDRGGGYTF.